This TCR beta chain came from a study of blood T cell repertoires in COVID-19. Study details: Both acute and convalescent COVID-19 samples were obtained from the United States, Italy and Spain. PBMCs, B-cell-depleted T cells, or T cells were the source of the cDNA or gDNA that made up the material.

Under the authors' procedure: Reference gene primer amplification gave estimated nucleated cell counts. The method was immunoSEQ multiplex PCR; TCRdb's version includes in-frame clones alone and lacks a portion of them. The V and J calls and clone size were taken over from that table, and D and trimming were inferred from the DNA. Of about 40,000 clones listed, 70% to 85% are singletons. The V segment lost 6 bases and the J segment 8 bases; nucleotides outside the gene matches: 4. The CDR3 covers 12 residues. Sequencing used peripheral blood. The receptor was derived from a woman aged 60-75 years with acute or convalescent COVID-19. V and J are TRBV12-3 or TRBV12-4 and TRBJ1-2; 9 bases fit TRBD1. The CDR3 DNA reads TGTGCCAGCAGCTCCGGGACAGGGGGCTACACCTTC. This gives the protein CASSSGTGGYTF.